This T cell receptor beta chain emerged from a study of T cells in Graves' hyperthyroidism and ophthalmopathy. What was amplified from RNA transcripts were TCR beta CDR3 regions. The HTBI primer set was used in a first-round RT-PCR of the TCR CDR3. TCRdb re-called the multiplex PCR reads with MiXCR, one entry per CDR3 protein. Among some 350,000 distinct CDR3 sequences listed, roughly an eighth were seen once. In its sample, this clonotype was seen a few times. Active moderate-to-severe ophthalmopathy, Clinical Activity Score at least 3, NOSPECS at least 4, under 3 months' duration. Exclusions: uncontrolled infection, other autoimmune disease, pregnancy, lactation. Diagnoses were established using clinical symptoms, serum thyroxine and TRAb, thyroid ultrasound and orbital computed tomography. The PBMCs were sourced from fresh peripheral blood (about 9.7 ml). The CDR3 runs 14 residues. CDR1 is MGHRA and CDR2 is YSYEKL in the germline V gene. The V gene lost 0 bases and the J gene lost 4 bases, with 6 bases spanning the gap.

Sequenced: blood. The chain is built from TRBV4-1 and TRBJ2-2; D is undetermined. The receptor was isolated from a woman in her thirties or forties with Graves' ophthalmopathy. CDR3 nucleotide sequence: TGCGCCAGCAGCCAAGATCGAAGCACCGGGGAGCTGTTTTTT. As protein: CASSQDRSTGELFF.